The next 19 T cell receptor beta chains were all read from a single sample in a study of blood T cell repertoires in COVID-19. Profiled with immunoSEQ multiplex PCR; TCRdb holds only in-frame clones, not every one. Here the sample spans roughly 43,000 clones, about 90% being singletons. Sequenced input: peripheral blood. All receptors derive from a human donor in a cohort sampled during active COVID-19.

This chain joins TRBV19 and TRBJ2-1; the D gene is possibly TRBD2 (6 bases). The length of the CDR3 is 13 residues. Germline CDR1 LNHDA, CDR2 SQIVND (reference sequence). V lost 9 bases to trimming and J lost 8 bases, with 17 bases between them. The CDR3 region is CASVSRGTDEQFF. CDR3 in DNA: TGTGCCAGCGTCAGTCGCGGGACCGATGAGCAGTTCTTC. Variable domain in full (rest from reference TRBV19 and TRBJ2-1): DGGITQSPKYLFRKEGQNVTLSCEQNLNHDAMYWYRQDPGQGLRLIYYSQIVNDFQKGDIAEGYSVSREKKESFPLTVTSAQKNPTAFYLCASVSRGTDEQFFGPGTRLTVL.

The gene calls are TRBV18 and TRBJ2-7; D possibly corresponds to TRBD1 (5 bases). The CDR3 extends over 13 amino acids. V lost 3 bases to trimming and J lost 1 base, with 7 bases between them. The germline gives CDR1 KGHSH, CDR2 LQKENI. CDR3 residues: CASSPTASYEQYF. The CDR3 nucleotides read TGTGCCAGCTCACCGACAGCATCCTACGAGCAGTACTTC.

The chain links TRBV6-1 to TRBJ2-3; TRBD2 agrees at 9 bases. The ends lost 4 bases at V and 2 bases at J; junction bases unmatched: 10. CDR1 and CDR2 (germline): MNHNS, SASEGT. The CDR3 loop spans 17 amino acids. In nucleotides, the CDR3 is TGTGCCAGCAGTGCCAGGGCTAGCGGGGTTTTCACAGATACGCAGTATTTT. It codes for CASSARASGVFTDTQYF.

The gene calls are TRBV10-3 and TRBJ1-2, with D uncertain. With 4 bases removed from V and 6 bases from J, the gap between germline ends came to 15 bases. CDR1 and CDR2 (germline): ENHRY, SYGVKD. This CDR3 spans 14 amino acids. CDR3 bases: TGTGCCATCAGTGGGAATGGGGAGGCGGATGGCTACACCTTC. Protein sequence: CAISGNGEADGYTF.

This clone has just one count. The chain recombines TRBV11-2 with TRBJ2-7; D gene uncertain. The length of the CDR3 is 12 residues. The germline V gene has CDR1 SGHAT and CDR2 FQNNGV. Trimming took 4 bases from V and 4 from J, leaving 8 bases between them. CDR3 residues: CASSWPLYEQYF. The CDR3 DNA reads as TGTGCCAGCAGCTGGCCTTTGTACGAGCAGTACTTC.

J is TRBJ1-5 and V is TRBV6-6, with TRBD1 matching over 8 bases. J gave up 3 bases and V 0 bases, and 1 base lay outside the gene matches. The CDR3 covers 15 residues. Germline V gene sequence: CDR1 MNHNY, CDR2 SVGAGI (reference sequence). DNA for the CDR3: TGTGCCAGCAGTTACTCGGGACAGGTCAATCAGCCCCAGCATTTT. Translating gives CASSYSGQVNQPQHF.

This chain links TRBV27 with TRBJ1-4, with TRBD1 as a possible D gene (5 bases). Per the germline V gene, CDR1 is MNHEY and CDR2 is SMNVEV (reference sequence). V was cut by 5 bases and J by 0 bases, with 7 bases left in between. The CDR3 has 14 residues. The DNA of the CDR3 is TGTGCCAGCAGTCCAGGGTCAACTAATGAAAAACTGTTTTTT. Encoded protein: CASSPGSTNEKLFF.

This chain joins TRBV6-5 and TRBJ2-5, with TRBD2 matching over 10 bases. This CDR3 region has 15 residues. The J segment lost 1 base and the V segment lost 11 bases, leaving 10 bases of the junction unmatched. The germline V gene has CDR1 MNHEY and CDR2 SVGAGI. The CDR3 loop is CAGRRLAGVQETQYF. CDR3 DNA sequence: TGTGCCGGCCGCCGGCTAGCGGGGGTCCAAGAGACCCAGTACTTC.

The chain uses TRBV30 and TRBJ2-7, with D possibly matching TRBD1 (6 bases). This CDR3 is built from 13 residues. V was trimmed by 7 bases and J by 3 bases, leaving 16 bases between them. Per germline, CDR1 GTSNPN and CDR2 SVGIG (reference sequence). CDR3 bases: TGTGCCTTCTCGGACAGCGGCGGCTACGAGCAGTACTTC. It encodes CAFSDSGGYEQYF. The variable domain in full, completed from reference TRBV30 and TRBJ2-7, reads SQTIHQWPATLVQPVGSPLSLECTVEGTSNPNLYWYRQAAGRGLQLLFYSVGIGQISSEVPQNLSASRPQDRQFILSSKKLLLSDSGFYLCAFSDSGGYEQYFGPGTRLTVT.

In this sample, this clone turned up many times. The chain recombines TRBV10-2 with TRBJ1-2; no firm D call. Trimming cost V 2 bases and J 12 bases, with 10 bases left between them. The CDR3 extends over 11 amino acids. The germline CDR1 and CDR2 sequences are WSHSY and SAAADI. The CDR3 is CASSEGKEDTF. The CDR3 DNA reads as TGCGCCAGCAGTGAGGGGAAGGAGGACACCTTC.

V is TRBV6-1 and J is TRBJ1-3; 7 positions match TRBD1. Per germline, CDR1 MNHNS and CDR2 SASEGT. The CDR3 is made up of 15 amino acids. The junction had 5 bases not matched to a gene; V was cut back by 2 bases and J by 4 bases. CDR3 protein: CASSERQGTGNTIYF. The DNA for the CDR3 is TGTGCCAGCAGTGAAAGACAGGGCACCGGAAACACCATATATTTT.

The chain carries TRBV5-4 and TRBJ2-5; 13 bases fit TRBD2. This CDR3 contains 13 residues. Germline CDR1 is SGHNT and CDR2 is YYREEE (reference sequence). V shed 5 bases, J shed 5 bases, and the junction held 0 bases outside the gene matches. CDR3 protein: CASRLAGGETQYF. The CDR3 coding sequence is TGTGCCAGCAGACTAGCGGGAGGGGAGACCCAGTACTTC. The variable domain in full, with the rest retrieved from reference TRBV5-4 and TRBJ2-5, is ETGVTQSPTHLIKTRGQQVTLRCSSQSGHNTVSWYQQALGQGPQFIFQYYREEENGRGNFPPRFSGLQFPNYSSELNVNALELDDSALYLCASRLAGGETQYFGPGTRLLVL.

CDR3 residues: CASSELGRSEAFF. The DNA for the CDR3 is TGTGCCAGCAGTGAACTGGGTCGGAGCGAAGCTTTCTTT. V gene TRBV2 combines with J gene TRBJ1-1; D uncertain. V lost 2 bases and J 8 bases, leaving 12 bases between the germline ends. The CDR3 contains 13 residues. The germline V gene encodes CDR1 SNHLY and CDR2 FYNNEI.

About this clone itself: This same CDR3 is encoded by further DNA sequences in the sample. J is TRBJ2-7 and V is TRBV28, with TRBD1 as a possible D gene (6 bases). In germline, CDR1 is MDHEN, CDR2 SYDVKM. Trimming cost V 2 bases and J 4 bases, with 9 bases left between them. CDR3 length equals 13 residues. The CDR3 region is CASSLGQGYEQYF. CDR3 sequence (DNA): TGTGCCAGCAGTTTAGGGCAGGGGTACGAGCAGTACTTC. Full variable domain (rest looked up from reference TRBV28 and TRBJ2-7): DVKVTQSSRYLVKRTGEKVFLECVQDMDHENMFWYRQDPGLGLRLIYFSYDVKMKEKGDIPEGYSVSREKKERFSLILESASTNQTSMYLCASSLGQGYEQYFGPGTRLTVT.

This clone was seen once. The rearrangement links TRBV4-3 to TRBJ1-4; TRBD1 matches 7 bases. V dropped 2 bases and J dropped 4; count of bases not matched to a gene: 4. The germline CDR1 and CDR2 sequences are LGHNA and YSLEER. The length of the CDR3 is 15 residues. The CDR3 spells CASSQPGQINEKLFF. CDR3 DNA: TGCGCCAGCAGCCAACCGGGACAGATTAATGAAAAACTGTTTTTT.

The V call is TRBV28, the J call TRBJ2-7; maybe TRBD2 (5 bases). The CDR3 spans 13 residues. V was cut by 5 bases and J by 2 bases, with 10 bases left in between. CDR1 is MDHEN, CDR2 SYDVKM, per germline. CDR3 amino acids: CASSRGAAYEQYF. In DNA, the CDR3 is TGTGCCAGCAGTCGCGGAGCGGCCTACGAGCAGTACTTC. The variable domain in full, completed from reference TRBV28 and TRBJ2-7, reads DVKVTQSSRYLVKRTGEKVFLECVQDMDHENMFWYRQDPGLGLRLIYFSYDVKMKEKGDIPEGYSVSREKKERFSLILESASTNQTSMYLCASSRGAAYEQYFGPGTRLTVT.

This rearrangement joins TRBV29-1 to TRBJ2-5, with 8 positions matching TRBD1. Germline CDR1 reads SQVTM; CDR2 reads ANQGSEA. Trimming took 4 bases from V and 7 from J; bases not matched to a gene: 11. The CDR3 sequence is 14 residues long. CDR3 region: CSVGLGQATGTQYF. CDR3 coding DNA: TGCAGCGTTGGGTTGGGACAGGCCACGGGGACCCAGTACTTC.

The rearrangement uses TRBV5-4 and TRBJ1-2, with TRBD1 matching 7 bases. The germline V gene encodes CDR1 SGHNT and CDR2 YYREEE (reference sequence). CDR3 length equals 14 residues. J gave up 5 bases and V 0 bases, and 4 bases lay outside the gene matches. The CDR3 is CASSLGAGGYGYTF. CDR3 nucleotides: TGTGCCAGCAGCTTGGGTGCAGGGGGATATGGCTACACCTTC.

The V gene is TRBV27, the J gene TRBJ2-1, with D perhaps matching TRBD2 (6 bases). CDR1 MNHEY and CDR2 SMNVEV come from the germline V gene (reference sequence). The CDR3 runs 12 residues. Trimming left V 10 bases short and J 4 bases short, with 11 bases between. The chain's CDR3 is CATAEGYNEQFF. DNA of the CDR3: TGTGCCACAGCGGAGGGTTACAATGAGCAGTTCTTC.